The 23 T cell receptor beta chains given below trace back to one sample, sequenced in a study of T cell changes during pregnancy in multiple sclerosis. The protocol was immunoSEQ multiplex PCR, while the TCRdb copy is restricted to in-frame clones and leaves out a portion. This sample has under 95,000 clones, with 90% to 95% found just once. Sequencing was performed on peripheral blood, taken in the second trimester of pregnancy. These receptor sequences come from a female donor in good health, enrolled as a control in a pregnancy study.

J is TRBJ1-1 and V is TRBV29-1; D is perhaps TRBD1 (5 bases). Trimming stripped 6 bases from V and 7 bases from J, with 12 bases between. Germline values: CDR1 SQVTM, CDR2 ANQGSEA. The CDR3 loop spans 11 amino acids. CDR3 nucleotides: TGCAGCGTCCGCGCCGGGGGTGAAGCTTTCTTT. It encodes CSVRAGGEAFF.

The chain is built from TRBV2 and TRBJ2-7; no definite D call. The germline V gene has CDR1 SNHLY and CDR2 FYNNEI. The CDR3 length is 14 residues. V gave up 2 bases and J gave up 5 bases, with 13 bases separating them. The CDR3 sequence is CASSELVRSHEQYF. DNA for the CDR3: TGTGCCAGCAGTGAATTGGTGAGAAGCCACGAGCAGTACTTC. The full variable domain, its missing parts supplied by reference TRBV2 and TRBJ2-7, is EPEVTQTPSHQVTQMGQEVILRCVPISNHLYFYWYRQILGQKVEFLVSFYNNEISEKSEIFDDQFSVERPDGSNFTLKIRSTKLEDSAMYFCASSELVRSHEQYFGPGTRLTVT.

This chain uses TRBV30 with TRBJ1-1; 8 bases are shared with TRBD1. CDR1 and CDR2 (germline): GTSNPN, SVGIG (reference sequence). With 4 bases clipped from V and 3 bases from J, the junction kept 7 bases outside the gene matches. The CDR3 loop spans 14 amino acids. The DNA for the CDR3 is TGTGCCTGGAACCCCGGGACAGGCCACACTGAAGCTTTCTTT. As protein: CAWNPGTGHTEAFF.

The chain links TRBV2 to TRBJ2-7, with D possibly matching TRBD1 (5 bases). Per germline, CDR1 SNHLY and CDR2 FYNNEI. There are 12 residues in the CDR3. V was pared by 8 bases and J by 6 bases, with 14 bases between. The CDR3 DNA reads as TGTGCCAGCCAAGACAGCTTAGGCGAGCAGTACTTC. Its protein product is CASQDSLGEQYF.

This sequence joins TRBV2 and TRBJ1-2; the D gene is possibly TRBD1 (5 bases). Germline loops: CDR1 SNHLY, CDR2 FYNNEI. V shed 6 bases and J shed 12 bases, with 14 bases lying between them. There are 11 residues in the CDR3. The CDR3 nucleotides are TGTGCCAGCAGCGACACGGGGGGACACACCTTC. Protein sequence: CASSDTGGHTF.

CDR3 region: CASRSFLGRDRVYGYTF. For the CDR3, the DNA is TGTGCCAGCAGATCATTTTTGGGAAGGGACAGGGTCTATGGCTACACCTTC. J is TRBJ1-2 and V is TRBV5-4, with TRBD1 matching over 9 bases. V shed 5 bases, J shed 4 bases, and the junction held 15 bases outside the gene matches. Germline V CDR1 and CDR2: SGHNT, YYREEE (reference sequence). This CDR3 has 17 amino acids. Using reference TRBV5-4 and TRBJ1-2 for the parts outside the CDR3, the full variable domain is ETGVTQSPTHLIKTRGQQVTLRCSSQSGHNTVSWYQQALGQGPQFIFQYYREEENGRGNFPPRFSGLQFPNYSSELNVNALELDDSALYLCASRSFLGRDRVYGYTFGSGTRLTVV.

The CDR3 region is CASSLGSGASSYEQYF. As DNA, the CDR3 is TGTGCCAGCAGCTTGGGTAGCGGGGCTAGCTCCTACGAGCAGTACTTC. The J gene is TRBJ2-7, the V gene TRBV5-4; 8 nucleotides line up with TRBD2. V lost 0 bases, J lost 0 bases, and 5 bases stayed unmatched. CDR3 length equals 16 residues. Germline V gives CDR1 SGHNT, CDR2 YYREEE (reference sequence). Combining the CDR3 with reference TRBV5-4 and TRBJ2-7 gives the whole variable domain ETGVTQSPTHLIKTRGQQVTLRCSSQSGHNTVSWYQQALGQGPQFIFQYYREEENGRGNFPPRFSGLQFPNYSSELNVNALELDDSALYLCASSLGSGASSYEQYFGPGTRLTVT.

CDR3 DNA sequence: TGCGCCAGCAGCTCGACAGGGCCAGATACGCAGTATTTT. Amino acid sequence: CASSSTGPDTQYF. V is TRBV5-1 and J is TRBJ2-3; 7 nucleotides match TRBD1. The CDR3 has 13 amino acids. Trimming at V came to 3 bases and at J to 4 bases, leaving 2 bases not matched to a gene. Germline CDR1 and CDR2: SGHRS and YFSETQ.

The V gene is TRBV6-1, the J gene TRBJ2-1; 13 bases fit TRBD2. This CDR3 has 17 residues. V shed 0 bases and J 6 bases; nucleotides not matched to a gene: 5. From germline, CDR1 is MNHNS and CDR2 SASEGT. This CDR3 reads CASSEALLAGGPNEQFF. The CDR3 DNA is TGTGCCAGCAGTGAAGCCCTACTAGCGGGGGGGCCCAATGAGCAGTTCTTC.

The chain recombines TRBV4-3 with TRBJ1-1, with 8 bases aligning to TRBD1. CDR3 length: 12 residues. From germline, CDR1 is LGHNA and CDR2 YSLEER. J gave up 9 bases and V 4 bases, and 4 bases lay outside the gene matches. CDR3 loop: CASSRGDRKAFF. The DNA of the CDR3 is TGCGCCAGCAGCCGAGGGGACAGGAAAGCTTTCTTT.

J is TRBJ1-1 and V is TRBV5-4, with TRBD1 identical over 8 bases. V shed 0 bases and J 11 bases; nucleotides not matched to a gene: 12. The germline gives CDR1 SGHNT, CDR2 YYREEE (reference sequence). The length of the CDR3 is 15 residues. CDR3 residues: CASSLDPTGGGLAFF. The CDR3 DNA reads TGTGCCAGCAGCTTGGACCCTACAGGGGGTGGATTGGCTTTCTTT.

This rearrangement joins TRBV4-3 to TRBJ1-1; D not certain. V lost 6 bases and J 1 base, leaving 9 bases between the germline ends. The CDR3 sequence is 13 residues long. Germline V gives CDR1 LGHNA, CDR2 YSLEER. The CDR3 loop reads CASSFRGNTEAFF. In nucleotides, the CDR3 is TGCGCCAGCAGTTTTCGGGGGAACACTGAAGCTTTCTTT.

The chain joins TRBV10-3 to TRBJ2-2; maybe TRBD1 (7 bases). The CDR3 is 16 residues long. V was pared by 5 bases and J by 0 bases, with 13 bases between. The germline gives CDR1 ENHRY, CDR2 SYGVKD. Here the CDR3 DNA reads TGTGCCATCAGTTCCAGGGGGGATCCGAACACCGGGGAGCTGTTTTTT. This encodes CAISSRGDPNTGELFF.

The V call is TRBV18, the J call TRBJ1-2, with 7 bases lining up with TRBD1. CDR3 length: 14 residues. Germline-derived CDR1 and CDR2 are KGHSH and LQKENI. With V trimmed by 3 bases and J by 8 bases, 9 bases remained unmatched. This chain's CDR3 is CASSPTETGNGYTF. The CDR3 region has the DNA TGTGCCAGCTCACCTACCGAGACAGGGAACGGCTACACCTTC. The whole variable domain, remainder taken from reference TRBV18 and TRBJ1-2, is NAGVMQNPRHLVRRRGQEARLRCSPMKGHSHVYWYRQLPEEGLKFMVYLQKENIIDESGMPKERFSAEFPKEGPSILRIQQVVRGDSAAYFCASSPTETGNGYTFGSGTRLTVV.

This chain uses TRBV7-2 with TRBJ2-5, with 11 bases that match TRBD2. Looked up from germline, CDR1 is SGHTA and CDR2 is FQGNSA. With 5 bases clipped from V and 2 bases from J, the junction kept 4 bases outside the gene matches. The CDR3 spans 15 residues. DNA of the CDR3: TGTGCCAGCAGCATACTAGCGGGGGTACAAGAGACCCAGTACTTC. Protein product: CASSILAGVQETQYF. The whole variable domain, filled in from reference TRBV7-2 and TRBJ2-5, reads GAGVSQSPSNKVTEKGKDVELRCDPISGHTALYWYRQSLGQGLEFLIYFQGNSAPDKSGLPSDRFSAERTGGSVSTLTIQRTQQEDSAVYLCASSILAGVQETQYFGPGTRLLVL.

The rearrangement uses TRBV27 and TRBJ1-1; D gene unclear. Germline CDR1 MNHEY, CDR2 SMNVEV (reference sequence). The V gene lost 5 bases and the J gene lost 3 bases, with 16 bases spanning the gap. The CDR3 runs to 15 residues. The CDR3 DNA reads TGTGCCAGCAGTGGGAGGACGCGGGCTGACACTGAAGCTTTCTTT. Encoded protein: CASSGRTRADTEAFF.

The chain employs TRBV7-6 and TRBJ2-1, with TRBD2 identical over 10 bases. The CDR3 runs 18 residues. The junction had 17 bases not matched to a gene; V was cut back by 4 bases and J by 8 bases. Germline loops: CDR1 SGHVS, CDR2 FNYEAQ. CDR3 DNA sequence: TGTGCCAGCAGCTACGCGCTAGCGGGGGCAGGGGGGGGCTATGAGCAGTTCTTC. Amino acids: CASSYALAGAGGGYEQFF. The complete variable domain, with remaining parts taken from reference TRBV7-6 and TRBJ2-1, reads GAGVSQSPRYKVTKRGQDVALRCDPISGHVSLYWYRQALGQGPEFLTYFNYEAQQDKSGLPNDRFSAERPEGSISTLTIQRTEQRDSAMYRCASSYALAGAGGGYEQFFGPGTRLTVL.

The rearrangement links TRBV4-2 to TRBJ2-2; 13 bases fit TRBD2. The CDR3 consists of 17 residues. CDR1 is LGHNA, CDR2 YNFKEQ, per germline. V lost 2 bases, J lost 7 bases, and 7 bases stayed unmatched. The chain's CDR3 is CASSQTTSGGAVGELFF. In DNA, the CDR3 is TGTGCCAGCAGCCAAACAACTAGCGGGGGGGCTGTCGGGGAGCTGTTTTTT.

J is TRBJ2-1 and V is TRBV7-2; possible D gene TRBD1, 6 bases. Germline CDR1 and CDR2: SGHTA and FQGNSA. V shed 5 bases and J shed 0 bases, with 14 bases lying between them. The CDR3 runs to 16 residues. The CDR3 sequence: CASSRQTGSSYNEQFF. CDR3 bases: TGTGCCAGCAGCCGCCAGACAGGCAGCTCCTACAATGAGCAGTTCTTC.

The rearrangement uses TRBV7-6 and TRBJ1-3; D is perhaps TRBD1 (6 bases). Between the trimmed V and J ends, which lost 5 bases and 8 bases, there was a span of 19 bases. Germline-derived CDR1 and CDR2 are SGHVS and FNYEAQ. There are 15 residues in the CDR3. The CDR3 is CASSPKGVLGDTIYF. The DNA for the CDR3 is TGTGCCAGCAGCCCCAAGGGGGTTCTCGGAGACACCATATATTTT.

This clone was seen a handful of times. The CDR3 reads CASSRGPDTEAFF. The CDR3 region has the DNA TGTGCCAGCAGTCGAGGGCCAGACACTGAAGCTTTCTTT. This chain uses TRBV2 with TRBJ1-1; D is unclear. The germline gives CDR1 SNHLY, CDR2 FYNNEI. The V gene lost 5 bases and the J gene lost 3 bases, with 10 bases spanning the gap. CDR3 length: 13 residues.

This clone was counted once. J is TRBJ2-1 and V is TRBV18; D is possibly TRBD2 (5 bases). Germline V gives CDR1 KGHSH, CDR2 LQKENI. This CDR3 has 15 residues. Trimming left V 3 bases short and J 5 bases short, with 14 bases between. Here the CDR3 DNA reads TGTGCCAGCTCACCGAGGAGGCCCGAGGACAATGAGCAGTTCTTC. Its protein product is CASSPRRPEDNEQFF.

The chain couples TRBV5-1 to TRBJ1-1; no firm D call. This CDR3 comprises 16 residues. Germline V gene sequence: CDR1 SGHRS, CDR2 YFSETQ. With 0 bases removed from V and 0 bases from J, the gap between germline ends came to 12 bases. The CDR3 reads CASSLGQTSMNTEAFF. Written as DNA, the CDR3 is TGCGCCAGCAGCTTGGGGCAGACAAGTATGAACACTGAAGCTTTCTTT.